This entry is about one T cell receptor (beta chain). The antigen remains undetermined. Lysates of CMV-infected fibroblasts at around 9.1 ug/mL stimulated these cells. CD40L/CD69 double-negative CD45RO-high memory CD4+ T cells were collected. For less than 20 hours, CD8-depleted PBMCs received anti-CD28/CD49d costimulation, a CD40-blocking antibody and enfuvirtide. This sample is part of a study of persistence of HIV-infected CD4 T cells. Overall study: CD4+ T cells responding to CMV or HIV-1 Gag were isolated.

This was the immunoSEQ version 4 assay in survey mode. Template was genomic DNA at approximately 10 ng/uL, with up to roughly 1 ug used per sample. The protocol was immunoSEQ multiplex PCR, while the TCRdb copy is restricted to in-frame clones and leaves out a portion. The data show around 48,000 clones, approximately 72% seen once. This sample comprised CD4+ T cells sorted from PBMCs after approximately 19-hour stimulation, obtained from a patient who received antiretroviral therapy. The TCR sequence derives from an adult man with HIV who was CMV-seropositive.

The CDR3 protein is CASSLLGGADFNQPQHF. The CDR3 nucleotides read TGTGCCAGTAGCTTATTGGGCGGCGCAGATTTCAATCAGCCCCAGCATTTT. The chain couples TRBV19 to TRBJ1-5; no clear D. The CDR3 has 17 amino acids. V lost 6 bases, J lost 3 bases, and 21 bases lay in between. Looked up from germline, CDR1 is LNHDA and CDR2 is SQIVND (reference sequence).